The 23 T cell receptor beta chains listed next were all sequenced from one sample in a study of CXCR3-negative and CXCR3-positive naive CD8 T cells. UMI labels and 5' RACE were used to prepare the TRB cDNA libraries. Following a re-call of the 5' RACE reads, TCRdb has one entry per CDR3 protein and lacks DNA. The sample's table shows about 58,000 distinct CDR3 sequences. The material sequenced was naive CXCR3- CD8+ T cells from blood. Described subset: CD45RO-CCR7+CD27+CD95- naive CD8+ T cells lacking CXCR3 (TNR3-). These receptors came from a human donor in good health. Some clones in this sample may be carry-over from other donors' samples.

The V and J genes are TRBV9 and TRBJ2-4; without DNA, the TCRdb call of TRBD1 cannot be checked. CDR1 is SGDLS, CDR2 YYNGEE, per germline. The CDR3 is made up of 12 amino acids. The CDR3 sequence: CASSVDGGLQYF.

V gene TRBV7-9 combines with J gene TRBJ1-1. The CDR3 is 11 amino acids. CDR1 and CDR2 from the germline V gene are SEHNR and FQNEAQ (reference sequence). This chain's CDR3 is CASSFGSEAFF. Looking up the rest from reference TRBV7-9 and TRBJ1-1 gives the full variable domain: DTGVSQNPRHKITKRGQNVTFRCDPISEHNRLYWYRQTLGQGPEFLTYFQNEAQLEKSRLLSDRFSAERPKGSFSTLEIQRTEQGDSAMYLCASSFGSEAFFGQGTRLTVV.

The rearrangement links TRBV20-1 to TRBJ1-2; as DNA is missing, the TRBD1 call by TCRdb cannot be tested. This CDR3 has 12 amino acids. Germline V lookup: CDR1 DFQATT, CDR2 SNEGSKA (reference sequence). CDR3 sequence: CSASDRFYGYTF.

V usage is TRBV27 and J usage is TRBJ1-1. From germline, CDR1 is MNHEY and CDR2 SMNVEV (reference sequence). CDR3 length: 15 residues. CDR3 sequence: CASSQESILPTEAFF.

The gene calls are TRBV6-5 and TRBJ2-3. CDR1 MNHEY and CDR2 SVGAGI come from the germline V gene. The CDR3 contains 14 residues. CDR3 region: CASSYPGGRNTQYF.

The V gene is TRBV29-1, the J gene TRBJ2-3. The CDR3 has 13 amino acids. Germline CDR1 reads SQVTM; CDR2 reads ANQGSEA. Here the CDR3 reads CSVATPNTDTQYF.

This chain links TRBV28 with TRBJ1-1; TCRdb reports TRBD1, a call that lacks DNA to check it against. The CDR3 runs to 15 residues. Germline loops: CDR1 MDHEN, CDR2 SYDVKM. CDR3 loop: CASSPPTDAGTEAFF.

The chain carries TRBV6-1 and TRBJ2-7. Germline V gene sequence: CDR1 MNHNS, CDR2 SASEGT. CDR3 length equals 15 residues. The CDR3 spells CASSDFFGPLYEQYF.

The CDR3 is CASSSHQGGNTEAFF. J is TRBJ1-1 and V is TRBV12-3 or TRBV12-4; lacking DNA, the TRBD1 call made by TCRdb goes unchecked. This CDR3 has 15 amino acids.

The rearrangement links TRBV5-6 to TRBJ2-1; the D call of TRBD2 rests on TCRdb alone, since no DNA is present to check it. Germline CDR1 SGHDT, CDR2 YYEEEE. The CDR3 runs 13 residues. CDR3 region: CASSWRSGGEQFF.

The chain couples TRBV9 to TRBJ2-7; the TRBD1 assignment by TCRdb is unverifiable without DNA. CDR3 length equals 14 residues. Germline-derived CDR1 and CDR2 are SGDLS and YYNGEE. The CDR3 spells CASSVGVQGYEQYF.

The chain uses TRBV5-5 and TRBJ2-7. The CDR3 is 13 amino acids. Germline-derived CDR1 and CDR2 are SGHKS and YYEKEE (reference sequence). The CDR3: CASSIGLAYEQYF.

The chain links TRBV19 to TRBJ2-6. The CDR3 loop spans 12 amino acids. CDR1 is LNHDA, CDR2 SQIVND, per germline (reference sequence). The CDR3 sequence: CASSLSVDVLTF. Full variable domain (rest looked up from reference TRBV19 and TRBJ2-6): DGGITQSPKYLFRKEGQNVTLSCEQNLNHDAMYWYRQDPGQGLRLIYYSQIVNDFQKGDIAEGYSVSREKKESFPLTVTSAQKNPTAFYLCASSLSVDVLTFGAGSRLTVL.

V is TRBV12-3 or TRBV12-4 and J is TRBJ1-3. This CDR3 has 14 amino acids. CDR3 residues: CASTDTLSGNTIYF.

This chain connects TRBV20-1 to TRBJ2-7; the D call from TCRdb, TRBD1, cannot be confirmed without DNA. Germline values: CDR1 DFQATT, CDR2 SNEGSKA (reference sequence). This CDR3 is built from 13 residues. The CDR3 is CSAYWGESYEQYF.

The chain joins TRBV28 to TRBJ2-1; the D call of TRBD2 rests on TCRdb alone, since no DNA is present to check it. CDR3 size: 20 residues. The germline V gene encodes CDR1 MDHEN and CDR2 SYDVKM. The CDR3 region is CASSPVRSKYEGGTYNEQFF.

The rearrangement uses TRBV5-1 and TRBJ2-2. The CDR3 has 15 amino acids. Per germline, CDR1 SGHRS and CDR2 YFSETQ. The CDR3 region is CASSLEQIYTGELFF.

The chain is built from TRBV4-3 and TRBJ2-1; TCRdb reports TRBD1, a call that lacks DNA to check it against. Germline V lookup: CDR1 LGHNA, CDR2 YSLEER. There are 16 residues in the CDR3. The CDR3 spells CASSHAPGTVPNEQFF.

This chain uses TRBV27 with TRBJ1-1. Germline CDR1 and CDR2: MNHEY and SMNVEV (reference sequence). The CDR3 extends over 12 amino acids. The CDR3 loop is CASGLVGTEAFF.

This chain joins TRBV7-8 and TRBJ1-2; TCRdb reports TRBD1, a call that lacks DNA to check it against. The CDR3 length is 13 residues. The V gene's germline CDR1 is SGHVS and CDR2 FQNEAQ. The chain's CDR3 is CASRHTGDYGYTF. The variable domain in full, completed from reference TRBV7-8 and TRBJ1-2, reads GAGVSQSPRYKVAKRGQDVALRCDPISGHVSLFWYQQALGQGPEFLTYFQNEAQLDKSGLPSDRFFAERPEGSVSTLKIQRTQQEDSAVYLCASRHTGDYGYTFGSGTRLTVV.

The V and J genes are TRBV7-3 and TRBJ1-1; TCRdb returns TRBD1, unconfirmable since there is no DNA. In germline, CDR1 is SGHTA, CDR2 FQGTGA. The CDR3 runs 17 residues. The CDR3 loop is CASSMSDRTEPNTEAFF. The whole variable domain, remainder taken from reference TRBV7-3 and TRBJ1-1, is GAGVSQTPSNKVTEKGKYVELRCDPISGHTALYWYRQSLGQGPEFLIYFQGTGAADDSGLPNDRFFAVRPEGSVSTLKIQRTERGDSAVYLCASSMSDRTEPNTEAFFGQGTRLTVV.

The rearrangement uses TRBV27 and TRBJ2-2; TCRdb lists TRBD1, though no DNA is available to test this call. Germline V gene data show CDR1 as MNHEY and CDR2 as SMNVEV (reference sequence). The CDR3 consists of 15 residues. Here the CDR3 reads CASGPGPTNTGELFF.

The rearrangement links TRBV15 to TRBJ2-2; TCRdb indicates TRBD2, and absent DNA this call remains unverified. Germline values: CDR1 LNHNV, CDR2 YYDKDF (reference sequence). The CDR3 spans 17 residues. CDR3 sequence reads: CATSRQGTSGRTGELFF.